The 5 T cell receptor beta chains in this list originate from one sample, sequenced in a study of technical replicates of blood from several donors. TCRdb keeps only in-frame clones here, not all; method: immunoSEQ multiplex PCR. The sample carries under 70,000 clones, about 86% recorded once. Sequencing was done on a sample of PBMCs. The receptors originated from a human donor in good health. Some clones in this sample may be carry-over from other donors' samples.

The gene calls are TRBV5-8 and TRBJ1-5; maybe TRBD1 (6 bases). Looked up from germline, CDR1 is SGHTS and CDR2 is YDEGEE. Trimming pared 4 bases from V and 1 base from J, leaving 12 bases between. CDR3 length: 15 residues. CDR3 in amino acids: CASSPGVWSNQPQHF. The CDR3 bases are TGTGCCAGCAGCCCAGGGGTTTGGAGCAATCAGCCCCAGCATTTT.

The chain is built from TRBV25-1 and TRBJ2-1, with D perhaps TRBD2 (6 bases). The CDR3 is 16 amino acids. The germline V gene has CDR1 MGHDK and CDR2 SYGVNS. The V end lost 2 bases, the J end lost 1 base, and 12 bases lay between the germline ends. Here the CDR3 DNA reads TGTGCCAGCAGTGAAGAGGGTGGACTATCCTACAATGAGCAGTTCTTC. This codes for CASSEEGGLSYNEQFF.

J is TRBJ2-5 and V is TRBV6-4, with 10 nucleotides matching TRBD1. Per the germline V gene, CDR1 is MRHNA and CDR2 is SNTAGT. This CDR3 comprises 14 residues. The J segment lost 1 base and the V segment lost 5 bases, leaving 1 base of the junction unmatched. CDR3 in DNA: TGTGCCAGCAGTCGGACAGGGGGCCAAGAGACCCAGTACTTC. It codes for CASSRTGGQETQYF.

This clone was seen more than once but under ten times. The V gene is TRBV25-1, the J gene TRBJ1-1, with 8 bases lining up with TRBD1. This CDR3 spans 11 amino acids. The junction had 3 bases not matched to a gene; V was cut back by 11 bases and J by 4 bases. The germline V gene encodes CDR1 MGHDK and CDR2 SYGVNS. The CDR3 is CASGQGTEAFF. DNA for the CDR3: TGTGCCTCCGGACAGGGCACTGAAGCTTTCTTT.

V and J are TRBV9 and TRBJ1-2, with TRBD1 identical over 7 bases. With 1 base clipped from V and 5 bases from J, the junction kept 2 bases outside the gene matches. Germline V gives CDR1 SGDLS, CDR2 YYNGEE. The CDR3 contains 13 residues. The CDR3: CASSVSGGYGYTF. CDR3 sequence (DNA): TGTGCCAGCAGCGTATCAGGGGGGTATGGCTACACCTTC.